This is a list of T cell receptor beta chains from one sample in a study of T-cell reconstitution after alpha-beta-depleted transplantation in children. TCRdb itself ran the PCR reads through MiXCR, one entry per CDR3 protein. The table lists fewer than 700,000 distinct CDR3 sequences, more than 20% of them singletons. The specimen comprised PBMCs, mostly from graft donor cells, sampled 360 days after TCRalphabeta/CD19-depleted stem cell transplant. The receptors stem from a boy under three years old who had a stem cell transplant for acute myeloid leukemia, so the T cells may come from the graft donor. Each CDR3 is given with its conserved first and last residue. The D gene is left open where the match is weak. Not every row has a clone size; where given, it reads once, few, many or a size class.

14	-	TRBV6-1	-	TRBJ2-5	TGTGCCAGCATGAACGGGGGGCAGGGGGAGACCCAGTACTTC	CASMNGGQGETQYF
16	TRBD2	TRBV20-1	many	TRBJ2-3	TGCAGTGCTAGAGAGGGACTAGCGGGGTCCACAGATACGCAGTATTTT	CSAREGLAGSTDTQYF
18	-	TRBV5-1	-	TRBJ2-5	TGCGCCAGCAGCTTCGGAACTAGTCAGCCCCTTATCCAAGAGACCCAGTACTTC	CASSFGTSQPLIQETQYF
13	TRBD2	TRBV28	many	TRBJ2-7	TGTGCCACCTCCGGGACTAGTACTCGCGAGCAGTACTTC	CATSGTSTREQYF
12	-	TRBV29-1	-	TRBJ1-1	TGCAGCGTTGAGGGGGCTGGCACTGAAGCTTTCTTT	CSVEGAGTEAFF
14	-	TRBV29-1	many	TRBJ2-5	TGCAGCGTCGGGGCCCGGGTGATACAAGAGACCCAGTACTTC	CSVGARVIQETQYF
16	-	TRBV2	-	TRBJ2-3	TGTGCCAGCAGGACTACACTAGCCTCCCTGCGCGATACGCAGTATTTT	CASRTTLASLRDTQYF
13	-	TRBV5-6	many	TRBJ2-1	TGTGCCAGCAGCTTCACGGGGTCCAATGAGCAGTTCTTC	CASSFTGSNEQFF
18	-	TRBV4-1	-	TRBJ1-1	TGCGCCAGCAGCCAAGAAATGTTCCGAGGATTTATGAACACTGAAGCTTTCTTT	CASSQEMFRGFMNTEAFF
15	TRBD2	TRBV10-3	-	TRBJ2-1	TGTGCCATGGGTCCCGGGCTAGCGGGGGGGGATGAGCAGTTCTTC	CAMGPGLAGGDEQFF
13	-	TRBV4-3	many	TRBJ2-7	TGCGCCAGCAGCCAAGAGGACGGCTACGAGCAGTACTTC	CASSQEDGYEQYF
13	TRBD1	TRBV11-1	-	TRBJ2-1	TGTGCCAGCAGCGGCAGGGGGTACGATGAGCAGTTCTTC	CASSGRGYDEQFF
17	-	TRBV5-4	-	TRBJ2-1	TGTGCCAGCAGCCCCGCGGGGGCCGGGAGCTCCTACAATGAGCAGTTCTTC	CASSPAGAGSSYNEQFF
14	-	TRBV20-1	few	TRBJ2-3	TGCAGTGCCCCCTTGGGCGGAGGCACAGATACGCAGTATTTT	CSAPLGGGTDTQYF
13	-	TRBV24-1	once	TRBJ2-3	TGTGCCACCGGCGCAGGGCTGAAAGATACGCAGTATTTT	CATGAGLKDTQYF
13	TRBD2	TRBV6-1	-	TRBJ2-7	TGTGCCAGCCGAGGCGGGGGAGGGTACGAGCAGTACTTC	CASRGGGGYEQYF
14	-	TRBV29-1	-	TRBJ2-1	TGCAGCGTTGGGGGGGGGACAGCCTACAATGAGCAGTTCTTC	CSVGGGTAYNEQFF
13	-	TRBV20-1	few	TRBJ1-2	TGCAGTGCTCCACAGGGATCGGGGTATGGCTACACCTTC	CSAPQGSGYGYTF
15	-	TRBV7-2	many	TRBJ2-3	TGTGCCAGCAGCTTTGGGGGGGCCGGGGCCGATACGCAGTATTTT	CASSFGGAGADTQYF
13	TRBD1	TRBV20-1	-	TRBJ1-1	TGCAGTGCTTCACAGGGGTTATGGACTGAAGCTTTCTTT	CSASQGLWTEAFF
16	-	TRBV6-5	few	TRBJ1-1	TGTGCCAGCAGTTACCCGGTGGGTTTCGGAGACACTGAAGCTTTCTTT	CASSYPVGFGDTEAFF
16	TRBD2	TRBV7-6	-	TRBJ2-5	TGTGCCAGCAGCTTAGTCCAGACTAGGGGAGGGGAGACCCAGTACTTC	CASSLVQTRGGETQYF
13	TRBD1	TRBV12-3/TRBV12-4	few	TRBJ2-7	TGTGCCAGCAGAGAGACAGGGTCGGGGGAGCAGTACTTC	CASRETGSGEQYF
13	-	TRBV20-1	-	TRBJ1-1	TGCAGTGCTAGATCCTCAGGGTGGACTGAAGCTTTCTTT	CSARSSGWTEAFF